This entry lists 27 T cell receptor beta chains sequenced from one sample in a study of CD4 T cells in relation to SARS-CoV-2 and coronaviruses. Sequenced by immunoSEQ multiplex PCR; TCRdb stores in-frame clones only, minus some. The table includes 68,000 or so clones, over 85% detected once. Unexposed donor CD4+ T cells date from 2011-2018, before the COVID-19 pandemic. The sequenced sample was naive CD4+ T cells from PBMCs. The subset is: naive CD4+ T cells isolated by negative enrichment. The receptors stem from a human donor in good health.

The J gene is TRBJ1-2, the V gene TRBV3-1 (or the pseudogene TRBV3-2); D call uncertain. Trimming left V 3 bases short and J 2 bases short, with 7 bases between. This CDR3 comprises 13 residues. Germline assignment: CDR1 LGHDT and CDR2 YNNKEL (reference sequence). In DNA form, the CDR3 reads TGTGCCAGCAGCCACCAAGGGAACTATGGCTACACCTTC. The encoded protein is CASSHQGNYGYTF.

This clone was observed once. The V gene is TRBV5-1, the J gene TRBJ2-7; 14 bases agree with TRBD2. The trim removed 0 bases at V and 2 bases at J, leaving 1 base unmatched. This CDR3 has 16 residues. Germline V gene sequence: CDR1 SGHRS, CDR2 YFSETQ. The CDR3 here is CASSLGLAGGTYEQYF. CDR3 bases: TGCGCCAGCAGCTTGGGACTAGCGGGGGGGACCTACGAGCAGTACTTC.

The rearrangement links TRBV24-1 to TRBJ2-3; either TRBD1 or TRBD2 may supply D (5 bases each). CDR1 and CDR2 (germline): KGHDR, SFDVKD. This CDR3 spans 18 amino acids. Trimming removed 3 bases at V and 0 bases at J, with 18 bases between. CDR3 in DNA: TGTGCCACCAGTGATCCGACGGGACCCGCTACTAGCACAGATACGCAGTATTTT. It specifies CATSDPTGPATSTDTQYF.

This rearrangement joins TRBV5-1 to TRBJ2-1; 8 nucleotides align to TRBD2. V gave up 2 bases and J gave up 4 bases; unmatched junction bases: 2. CDR3 length: 14 residues. From germline, CDR1 is SGHRS and CDR2 YFSETQ. In nucleotides, the CDR3 is TGCGCCAGCAGCTTAGCGGGGGAGTACAATGAGCAGTTCTTC. Translating gives CASSLAGEYNEQFF.

V gene TRBV10-3 combines with J gene TRBJ1-6; 7 bases fit TRBD1. Trimming removed 0 bases from V and 6 bases from J; junction bases left unmatched: 2. Germline V gives CDR1 ENHRY, CDR2 SYGVKD. The CDR3 has 15 amino acids. This CDR3 is CAISESGQTNSPLHF. CDR3 DNA sequence: TGTGCCATCAGTGAGTCGGGACAGACTAATTCACCCCTCCACTTT.

The chain recombines TRBV5-1 with TRBJ2-5; 10 positions match TRBD1. Germline CDR1 is SGHRS and CDR2 is YFSETQ. The CDR3 is 14 amino acids. Losses at the gene ends were 4 bases for V and 5 bases for J; bases not matched to a gene: 5. The chain's CDR3 is CASSPGTGVETQYF. CDR3 nucleotides: TGCGCCAGCAGCCCCGGGACAGGGGTCGAGACCCAGTACTTC.

This chain links TRBV2 with TRBJ1-5, with no clear D. V was shortened by 5 bases and J by 4 bases, with 15 bases between the two germline ends. This CDR3 comprises 15 residues. Per germline, CDR1 SNHLY and CDR2 FYNNEI. The CDR3 coding sequence is TGTGCCAGCAGTCCCACACTGCCCAAGAATCAGCCCCAGCATTTT. Translating it yields CASSPTLPKNQPQHF. Full variable domain (outside the CDR3, taken from reference TRBV2 and TRBJ1-5): EPEVTQTPSHQVTQMGQEVILRCVPISNHLYFYWYRQILGQKVEFLVSFYNNEISEKSEIFDDQFSVERPDGSNFTLKIRSTKLEDSAMYFCASSPTLPKNQPQHFGDGTRLSIL.

The CDR3 loop is CASRQENTGELFF. CDR3 nucleotide sequence: TGTGCCAGTCGACAGGAAAACACCGGGGAGCTGTTTTTT. V gene TRBV28 combines with J gene TRBJ2-2, with D possibly TRBD1 on 6 matching bases. This CDR3 spans 13 amino acids. V lost 9 bases and J lost 2, with 10 bases in between. Germline lookup yields CDR1 MDHEN and CDR2 SYDVKM.

The chain uses TRBV28 and TRBJ1-5; tentatively, D is TRBD1 (5 bases). The V end lost 5 bases, the J end lost 5 bases, and 10 bases lay between the germline ends. The CDR3 has 13 residues. In germline, CDR1 is MDHEN, CDR2 SYDVKM. CDR3 sequence reads: CASSPDSYQPQHF. The CDR3 bases are TGTGCCAGCAGTCCTGACAGTTATCAGCCCCAGCATTTT.

The chain joins TRBV7-3 to TRBJ2-3; D is tentatively TRBD1 or TRBD2 (6 bases each). Germline V lookup: CDR1 SGHTA, CDR2 FQGTGA. The CDR3 sequence is 14 residues long. Trimming left V 4 bases short and J 3 bases short, with 11 bases between. Written as DNA, the CDR3 is TGTGCCAGCAGCTACGGGGGCTCTACAGATACGCAGTATTTT. This encodes CASSYGGSTDTQYF.

The chain links TRBV6-5 to TRBJ1-5; 7 bases match TRBD1. CDR1 and CDR2 (germline): MNHEY, SVGAGI. CDR3 length equals 12 residues. The ends lost 8 bases at V and 5 bases at J; junction bases unmatched: 3. The CDR3 sequence is CASVRGDQPQHF. As DNA, the CDR3 is TGTGCCAGCGTCAGGGGGGATCAGCCCCAGCATTTT.

This chain uses TRBV19 with TRBJ2-6, with D possibly being TRBD1 (6 bases). CDR1 is LNHDA and CDR2 is SQIVND in the germline V gene (reference sequence). Trimming stripped 7 bases from V and 0 bases from J, with 13 bases between. There are 16 residues in the CDR3. CDR3 in DNA: TGTGCCAGTATTCCCAGGGGATTCTCTGGGGCCAACGTCCTGACTTTC. Its translation is CASIPRGFSGANVLTF. Filled out from reference TRBV19 and TRBJ2-6, the complete variable domain reads DGGITQSPKYLFRKEGQNVTLSCEQNLNHDAMYWYRQDPGQGLRLIYYSQIVNDFQKGDIAEGYSVSREKKESFPLTVTSAQKNPTAFYLCASIPRGFSGANVLTFGAGSRLTVL.

The gene calls are TRBV11-3 and TRBJ2-3; D call uncertain. Trimming shortened V by 6 bases and J by 2 bases, and 6 bases separated the two germline ends. The CDR3 has 12 residues. Germline CDR1 is SGHNT and CDR2 is YENEEA. CDR3 coding DNA: TGTGCCAGCAGTTCCGACACAGATACGCAGTATTTT. It is translated as CASSSDTDTQYF.

The CDR3 sequence is CARGTGTNTEAFF. For the CDR3, the DNA is TGTGCCAGGGGGACGGGAACGAACACTGAAGCTTTCTTT. V usage is TRBV2 and J usage is TRBJ1-1; D is perhaps TRBD1 (5 bases). V lost 9 bases and J 1 base, leaving 12 bases between the germline ends. Germline V gene sequence: CDR1 SNHLY, CDR2 FYNNEI. This CDR3 contains 13 residues.

This sequence joins TRBV11-2 and TRBJ2-1; tentatively, D is TRBD2 (6 bases). V lost 3 bases and J lost 4, with 13 bases in between. There are 15 residues in the CDR3. Looked up from germline, CDR1 is SGHAT and CDR2 is FQNNGV. The CDR3 spells CASSFSGGVYNEQFF. In nucleotides, the CDR3 is TGTGCCAGCAGCTTCTCTGGCGGGGTTTACAATGAGCAGTTCTTC.

This rearrangement joins TRBV19 to TRBJ2-3; no definite D call. Trimming took 6 bases from V and 6 from J, leaving 13 bases between them. Germline assignment: CDR1 LNHDA and CDR2 SQIVND (reference sequence). The CDR3 is 13 residues long. The CDR3, as DNA: TGTGCCAGTAGGGGCCGGTTGCTGGATACGCAGTATTTT. Translating gives CASRGRLLDTQYF.

This clone occurred a few times. V and J are TRBV4-2 and TRBJ2-1; TRBD2 agrees at 7 bases. CDR3 length: 17 residues. Unmatched junction bases numbered 9, after V lost 1 base and J lost 3 bases. The germline V gene has CDR1 LGHNA and CDR2 YNFKEQ. For the CDR3, the DNA is TGTGCCAGCAGCCAAGGTCTCCCCAGCGGGGTCTACAATGAGCAGTTCTTC. This gives the protein CASSQGLPSGVYNEQFF.

This chain uses TRBV5-4 with TRBJ1-2, with 7 bases aligning to TRBD1. V shed 0 bases, J shed 6 bases, and the junction held 5 bases outside the gene matches. The CDR3 totals 14 residues. The germline V gene has CDR1 SGHNT and CDR2 YYREEE (reference sequence). The CDR3: CASSLAQGVDGYTF. The CDR3 DNA sequence: TGTGCCAGCAGCTTGGCGCAGGGGGTAGATGGCTACACCTTC.

The chain couples TRBV28 to TRBJ1-2; a weak D match, TRBD1 (5 bases). From germline, CDR1 is MDHEN and CDR2 SYDVKM. Deletions cut 3 bases from V and 8 bases from J, with 10 bases between. CDR3 length equals 12 residues. DNA for the CDR3: TGTGCCAGCAGTTTGGGGGGGTTCGGCTACACCTTC. Its protein product is CASSLGGFGYTF.

J is TRBJ2-1 and V is TRBV9; possibly TRBD1 or TRBD2 for D (5 bases each). Trimming cost V 2 bases and J 0 bases, with 18 bases left between them. Germline loops: CDR1 SGDLS, CDR2 YYNGEE. The CDR3 has 18 residues. CDR3 nucleotides: TGTGCCAGCAGCGTCCCCGGCAGGGACGTCTACTCCTACAATGAGCAGTTCTTC. Translating gives CASSVPGRDVYSYNEQFF. Filled out from reference TRBV9 and TRBJ2-1, the complete variable domain reads DSGVTQTPKHLITATGQRVTLRCSPRSGDLSVYWYQQSLDQGLQFLIQYYNGEERAKGNILERFSAQQFPDLHSELNLSSLELGDSALYFCASSVPGRDVYSYNEQFFGPGTRLTVL.

The DNA for the CDR3 is TGTGCCAGCAGATTGGGACAGACTAATGGCTACACCTTC. Its translation is CASRLGQTNGYTF. The chain is built from TRBV28 and TRBJ1-2; 7 nucleotides line up with TRBD1. Germline V gene lookup returns CDR1 MDHEN and CDR2 SYDVKM. This CDR3 is built from 13 residues. V dropped 6 bases and J dropped 6; count of bases not matched to a gene: 7.

The rearrangement joins TRBV7-3 to TRBJ2-1; TRBD2 agrees at 15 bases. The CDR3 spans 15 residues. Germline CDR1 reads SGHTA; CDR2 reads FQGTGA. Unmatched junction bases numbered 8, after V lost 5 bases and J lost 12 bases. This CDR3 is CASSPGLAGGLWQFF. The CDR3 nucleotides are TGTGCCAGCAGCCCCGGACTAGCGGGGGGGCTGTGGCAGTTCTTC.

The V call is TRBV19, the J call TRBJ1-5, with TRBD1 matching 7 bases. J was trimmed by 0 bases and V by 5 bases; bases with no gene match: 1. The CDR3 covers 14 residues. Per the germline V gene, CDR1 is LNHDA and CDR2 is SQIVND (reference sequence). The CDR3 region is CASSGTVSNQPQHF. The CDR3, as DNA: TGTGCCAGTAGTGGGACAGTTAGCAATCAGCCCCAGCATTTT.

J is TRBJ2-7 and V is TRBV15, with D possibly being TRBD2 (5 bases). Germline loops: CDR1 LNHNV, CDR2 YYDKDF (reference sequence). This CDR3 is built from 15 residues. V was clipped by 0 bases and J by 5 bases, with 14 bases between them. The DNA for the CDR3 is TGTGCCACCAGCAGAGAGATGGCCCCGGAGGACGAGCAGTACTTC. Translated: CATSREMAPEDEQYF.

V is TRBV28 and J is TRBJ1-2; 9 bases align to TRBD1. After removal of 5 bases from V and 8 bases from J, the junction contained 9 bases not matched to a gene. The CDR3 contains 14 residues. CDR1 is MDHEN and CDR2 is SYDVKM in the germline V gene. The CDR3 DNA is TGTGCCAGCAGTCCCGGACAGGGGACGTGGGGCTACACCTTC. This gives the protein CASSPGQGTWGYTF.

This clone was found a few times. The chain recombines TRBV6-6 with TRBJ1-6; D is unresolved. Germline CDR1 reads MNHNY; CDR2 reads SVGAGI (reference sequence). Trimming left V 5 bases short and J 13 bases short, with 3 bases between. This CDR3 region has 9 residues. The CDR3: CASSPPLHF. The CDR3 region has the DNA TGTGCCAGCAGTCCCCCCCTCCACTTT.

V gene TRBV5-4 combines with J gene TRBJ1-4, with a tentative D call TRBD1 (5 bases). CDR1 is SGHNT, CDR2 YYREEE, per germline (reference sequence). The CDR3 has 15 amino acids. V dropped 7 bases and J dropped 1 base, with 14 bases sitting between them. The CDR3: CASGSKTETNEKLFF. DNA for the CDR3: TGTGCCAGCGGATCAAAGACAGAAACTAATGAAAAACTGTTTTTT.